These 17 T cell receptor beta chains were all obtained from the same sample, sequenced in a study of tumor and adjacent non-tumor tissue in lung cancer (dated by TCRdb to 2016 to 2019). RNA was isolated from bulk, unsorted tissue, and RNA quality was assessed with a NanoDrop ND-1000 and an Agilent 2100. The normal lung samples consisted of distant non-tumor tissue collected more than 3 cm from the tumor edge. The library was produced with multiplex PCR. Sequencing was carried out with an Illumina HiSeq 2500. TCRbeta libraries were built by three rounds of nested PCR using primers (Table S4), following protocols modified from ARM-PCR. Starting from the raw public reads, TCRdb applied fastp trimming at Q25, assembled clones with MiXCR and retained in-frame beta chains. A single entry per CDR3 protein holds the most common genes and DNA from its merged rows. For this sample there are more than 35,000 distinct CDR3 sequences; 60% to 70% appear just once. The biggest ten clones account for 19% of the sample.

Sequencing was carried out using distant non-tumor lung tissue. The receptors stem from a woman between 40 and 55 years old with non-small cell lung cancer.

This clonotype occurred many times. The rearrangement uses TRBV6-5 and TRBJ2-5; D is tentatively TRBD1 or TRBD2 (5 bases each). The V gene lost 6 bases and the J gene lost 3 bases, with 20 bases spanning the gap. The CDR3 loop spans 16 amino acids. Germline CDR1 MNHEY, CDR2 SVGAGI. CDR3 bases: TGTGCCAGCAGCCGGGACCAATTAAAAACTAAAGAGACCCAGTACTTC. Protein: CASSRDQLKTKETQYF.

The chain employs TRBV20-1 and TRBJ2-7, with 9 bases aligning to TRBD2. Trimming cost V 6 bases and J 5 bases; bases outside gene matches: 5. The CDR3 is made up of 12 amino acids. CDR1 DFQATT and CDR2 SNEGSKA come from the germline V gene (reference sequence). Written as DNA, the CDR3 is TGCAGTGCAACGACTAGCGGAGACGAGCAGTACTTC. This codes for CSATTSGDEQYF.

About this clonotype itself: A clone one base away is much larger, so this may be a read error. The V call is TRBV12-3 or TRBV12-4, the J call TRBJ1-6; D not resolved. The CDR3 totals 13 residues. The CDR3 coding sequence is TGTGACAGCACGGGGTCCTATAATTCACCCCTCCACTTT. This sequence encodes CDSTGSYNSPLHF.

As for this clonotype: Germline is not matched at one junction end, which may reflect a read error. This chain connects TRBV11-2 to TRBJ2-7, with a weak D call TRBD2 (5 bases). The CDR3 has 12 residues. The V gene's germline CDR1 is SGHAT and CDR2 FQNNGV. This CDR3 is CASRLGDYEQYF. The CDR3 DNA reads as TGTGCCAGCAGGTTGGGAGATTACGAGCAATATTTC.

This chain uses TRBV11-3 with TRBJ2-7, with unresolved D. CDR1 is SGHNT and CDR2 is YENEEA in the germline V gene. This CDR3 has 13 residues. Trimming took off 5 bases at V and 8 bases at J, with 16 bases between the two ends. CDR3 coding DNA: TGTGCCAGCAGCCTCGCGATAGGGTCTAAGCAGTACTTC. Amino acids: CASSLAIGSKQYF.

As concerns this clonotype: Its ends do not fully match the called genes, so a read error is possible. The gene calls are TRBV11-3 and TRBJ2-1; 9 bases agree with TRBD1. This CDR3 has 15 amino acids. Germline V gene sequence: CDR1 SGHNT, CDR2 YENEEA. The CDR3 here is CDSGSPGQGSNEQFF. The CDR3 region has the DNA TGTGACAGCGGCTCCCCGGGACAGGGCAGCAACGAGCAGTTCTTC.

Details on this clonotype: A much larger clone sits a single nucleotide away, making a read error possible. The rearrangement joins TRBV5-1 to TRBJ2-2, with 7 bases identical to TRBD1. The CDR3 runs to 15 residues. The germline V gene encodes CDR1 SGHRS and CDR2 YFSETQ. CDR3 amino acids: CTSSLWSGGAGELFF. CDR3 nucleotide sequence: TGCACCAGCAGCTTGTGGTCAGGGGGTGCCGGGGAGCTGTTTTTT.

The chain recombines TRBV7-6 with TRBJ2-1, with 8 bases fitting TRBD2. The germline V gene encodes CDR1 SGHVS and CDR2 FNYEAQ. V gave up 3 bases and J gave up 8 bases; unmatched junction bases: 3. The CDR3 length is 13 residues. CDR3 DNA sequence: TGTGCCAGCAGCTTGAGCGGGAGCTATGAGCAGTTCTTC. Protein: CASSLSGSYEQFF. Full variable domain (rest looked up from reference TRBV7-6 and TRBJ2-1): GAGVSQSPRYKVTKRGQDVALRCDPISGHVSLYWYRQALGQGPEFLTYFNYEAQQDKSGLPNDRFSAERPEGSISTLTIQRTEQRDSAMYRCASSLSGSYEQFFGPGTRLTVL.

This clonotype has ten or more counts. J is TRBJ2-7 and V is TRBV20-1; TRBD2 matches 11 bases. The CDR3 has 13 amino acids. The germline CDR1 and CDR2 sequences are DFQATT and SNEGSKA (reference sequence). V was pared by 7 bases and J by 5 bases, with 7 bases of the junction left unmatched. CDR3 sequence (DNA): TGCAGTGGAGTAGCGGGAGGGCCCCACGAGCAGTACTTC. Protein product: CSGVAGGPHEQYF.

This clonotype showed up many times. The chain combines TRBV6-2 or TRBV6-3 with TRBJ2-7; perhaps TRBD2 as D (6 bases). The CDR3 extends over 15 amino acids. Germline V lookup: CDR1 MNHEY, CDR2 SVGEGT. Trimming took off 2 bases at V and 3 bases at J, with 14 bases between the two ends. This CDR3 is CASSYRRDGSYEQYF. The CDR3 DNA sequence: TGTGCCAGCAGTTACAGGAGGGACGGTAGCTACGAGCAGTACTTC.

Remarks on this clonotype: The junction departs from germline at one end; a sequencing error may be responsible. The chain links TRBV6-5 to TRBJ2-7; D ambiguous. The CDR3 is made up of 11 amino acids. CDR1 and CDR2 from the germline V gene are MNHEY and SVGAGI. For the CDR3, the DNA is TGTGTCAGCAGTTACGTTGACGAGCAGTACTTC. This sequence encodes CVSSYVDEQYF.

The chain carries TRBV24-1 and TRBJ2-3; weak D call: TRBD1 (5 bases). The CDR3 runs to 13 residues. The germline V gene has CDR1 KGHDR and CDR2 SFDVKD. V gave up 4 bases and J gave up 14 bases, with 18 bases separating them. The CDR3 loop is CATSDSTTDTRYF. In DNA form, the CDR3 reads TGTGCCACCAGTGACTCCACGACAGATACTCGGTATTTT.

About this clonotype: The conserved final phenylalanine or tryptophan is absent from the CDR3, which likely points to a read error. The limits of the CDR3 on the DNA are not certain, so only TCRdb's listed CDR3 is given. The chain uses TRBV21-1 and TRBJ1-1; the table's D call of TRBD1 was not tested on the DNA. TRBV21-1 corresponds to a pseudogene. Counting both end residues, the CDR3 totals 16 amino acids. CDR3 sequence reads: CASSHNIRGVNTEASL.

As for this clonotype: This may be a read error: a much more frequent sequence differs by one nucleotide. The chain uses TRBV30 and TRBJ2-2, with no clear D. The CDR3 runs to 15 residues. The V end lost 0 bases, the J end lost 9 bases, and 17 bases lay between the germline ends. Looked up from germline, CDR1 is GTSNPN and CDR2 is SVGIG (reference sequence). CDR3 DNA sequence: TGTGCCTGGAGTGTACGCGAACTTTCGTCCTGGGAGCTGTTTTTT. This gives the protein CAWSVRELSSWELFF.

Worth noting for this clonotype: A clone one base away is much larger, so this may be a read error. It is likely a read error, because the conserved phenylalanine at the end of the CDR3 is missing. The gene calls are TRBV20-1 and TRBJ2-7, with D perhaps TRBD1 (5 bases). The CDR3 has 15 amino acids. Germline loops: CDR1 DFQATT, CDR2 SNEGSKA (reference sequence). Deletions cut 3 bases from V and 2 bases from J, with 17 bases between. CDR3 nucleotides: TGCAGTGCTAGTCACGCTGGCAGGGCAGCCTACGAGCAGTACTCC. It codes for CSASHAGRAAYEQYS.

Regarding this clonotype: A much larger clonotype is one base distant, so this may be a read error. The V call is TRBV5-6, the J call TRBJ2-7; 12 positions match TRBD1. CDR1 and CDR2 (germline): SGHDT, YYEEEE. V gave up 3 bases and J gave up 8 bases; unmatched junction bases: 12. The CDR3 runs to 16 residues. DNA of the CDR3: TGTGCCAGCAGCTCGTACGGGACAGGGGGCAACAACAAGCAGTACTTC. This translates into CASSSYGTGGNNKQYF.

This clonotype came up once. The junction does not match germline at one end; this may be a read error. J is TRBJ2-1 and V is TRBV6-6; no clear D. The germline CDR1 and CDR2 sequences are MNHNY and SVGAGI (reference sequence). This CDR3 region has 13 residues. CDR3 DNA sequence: TGTCCCAGCAGTTACATTTGGCGTGATGAGCAGATCTTC. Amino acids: CPSSYIWRDEQIF.